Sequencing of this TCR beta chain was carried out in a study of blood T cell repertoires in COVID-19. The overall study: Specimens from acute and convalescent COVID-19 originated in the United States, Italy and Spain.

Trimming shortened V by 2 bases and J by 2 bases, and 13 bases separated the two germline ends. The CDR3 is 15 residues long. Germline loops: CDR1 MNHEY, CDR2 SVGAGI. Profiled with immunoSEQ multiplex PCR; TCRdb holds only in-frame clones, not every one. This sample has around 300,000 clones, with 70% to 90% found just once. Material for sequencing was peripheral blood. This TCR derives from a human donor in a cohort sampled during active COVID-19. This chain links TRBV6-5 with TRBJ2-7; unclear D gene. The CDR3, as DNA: TGTGCCAGCAGTTACAATCCAGGATTGCCCTACGAGCAGTACTTC. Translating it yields CASSYNPGLPYEQYF.